The 23 T cell receptor beta chains below all came from one sample that was sequenced in a study of regulatory T cells in long-lasting Graves disease. Sequencing libraries for TCR beta were prepared with iRepertoire HTBI primers and Arm-PCR of CDR3 regions. TCRdb reprocessed the multiplex PCR reads via MiXCR and lists one record per CDR3 protein. Of 360,000 or so distinct CDR3 sequences in the sample, roughly 15% were seen once. As for time point: newly diagnosed GD, antithyroid drugs for less than 3 months. The TCR library was made from RNA that had been extracted from PBMCs in TRIzol. The sample was also reused in another study, on T cells in Graves' hyperthyroidism and ophthalmopathy.

The source material was peripheral blood mononuclear cells (PBMCs), sampled at new diagnosis, from a patient treated with antithyroid drugs. Receptors were obtained from a woman between 18 and 30 years old with Graves disease.

This clonotype was picked up many times. The genes are TRBV3-1 and TRBJ2-3; 7 nucleotides align to TRBD2. V lost 1 base to trimming and J lost 2 bases; unmatched junction nucleotides: 9. The V gene's germline CDR1 is LGHDT and CDR2 YNNKEL (reference sequence). The CDR3 has 17 amino acids. For the CDR3, the DNA is TGTGCCAGCAGCCAAGGCCGCATCGGGGGGTACACAGATACGCAGTATTTT. This encodes CASSQGRIGGYTDTQYF.

This chain links TRBV9 with TRBJ1-3; D unclear. Trimming stripped 0 bases from V and 4 bases from J, with 8 bases between. The CDR3 is 14 residues long. The germline gives CDR1 SGDLS, CDR2 YYNGEE. The DNA of the CDR3 is TGTGCCAGCAGCGTAGAGACTGCAGGAAACACCATATATTTT. Translation: CASSVETAGNTIYF. The variable domain in full, completed from reference TRBV9 and TRBJ1-3, reads DSGVTQTPKHLITATGQRVTLRCSPRSGDLSVYWYQQSLDQGLQFLIQYYNGEERAKGNILERFSAQQFPDLHSELNLSSLELGDSALYFCASSVETAGNTIYFGEGSWLTVV.

This clonotype was seen repeatedly, ten times or more. The chain joins TRBV7-8 to TRBJ2-3, with TRBD1 as a possible D gene (6 bases). V lost 5 bases and J lost 2, with 23 bases in between. Germline V gene sequence: CDR1 SGHVS, CDR2 FQNEAQ. The CDR3 covers 18 residues. CDR3 in DNA: TGTGCCAGCAGCACTCGACCCAAAACAGGGTTTATCACAGATACGCAGTATTTT. Protein: CASSTRPKTGFITDTQYF. Variable domain in full (rest from reference TRBV7-8 and TRBJ2-3): GAGVSQSPRYKVAKRGQDVALRCDPISGHVSLFWYQQALGQGPEFLTYFQNEAQLDKSGLPSDRFFAERPEGSVSTLKIQRTQQEDSAVYLCASSTRPKTGFITDTQYFGPGTRLTVL.

The J gene is TRBJ2-1, the V gene TRBV24-1; 11 positions agree with TRBD2. Germline V gene sequence: CDR1 KGHDR, CDR2 SFDVKD. The CDR3 is 17 residues long. V trimming: 2 bases; J trimming: 3 bases; junction bases outside the gene matches: 5. The CDR3 DNA follows: TGTGCCACCAGTGATTCCGGGACTAGCGGATTCTACAATGAGCAGTTCTTC. It specifies CATSDSGTSGFYNEQFF.

This clonotype has at least ten counts. The V gene is TRBV20-1, the J gene TRBJ2-7, with 7 bases matching TRBD2. Germline V CDR1 and CDR2: DFQATT, SNEGSKA (reference sequence). The CDR3 spans 11 residues. V was clipped by 6 bases and J by 4 bases; unmatched bases: 3. CDR3 sequence (DNA): TGCAGTGCCAGGACTAGTTACGAGCAGTACTTC. It translates to CSARTSYEQYF.

The chain has TRBV5-1 and TRBJ2-6, with D perhaps matching TRBD1 (6 bases). CDR1 is SGHRS and CDR2 is YFSETQ in the germline V gene. Trimming took 4 bases from V and 0 from J, leaving 11 bases between them. There are 16 residues in the CDR3. Here the CDR3 reads CASSRDNPSGANVLTF. The CDR3 region has the DNA TGCGCCAGCAGCCGGGACAATCCCTCTGGGGCCAACGTCCTGACTTTC.

This clonotype was recorded a few times. Without the conserved terminal phenylalanine or tryptophan, this CDR3 likely stems from a read error. The chain recombines TRBV30 with TRBJ1-2, with TRBD1 as a possible D gene (5 bases). This CDR3 contains 15 residues. Germline V gives CDR1 GTSNPN, CDR2 SVGIG (reference sequence). The V gene lost 3 bases and the J gene lost 4 bases, with 18 bases spanning the gap. The CDR3 loop is CAWRDLTAEGYGYTL. Written as DNA, the CDR3 is TGTGCCTGGAGGGATTTGACAGCGGAGGGCTATGGCTACACCCTC.

The chain recombines TRBV20-1 with TRBJ2-1, with D tentatively TRBD1 (5 bases). The CDR3 runs to 14 residues. Germline CDR1 and CDR2: DFQATT and SNEGSKA (reference sequence). Between the trimmed V and J ends, which lost 5 bases and 9 bases, there was a span of 20 bases. The CDR3: CSAPAGDRWGEQFF. CDR3 nucleotide sequence: TGCAGTGCTCCGGCTGGCGACAGATGGGGTGAGCAGTTCTTC.

The V gene is TRBV6-2 or TRBV6-3, the J gene TRBJ2-7, with 12 nucleotides matching TRBD1. The V gene's germline CDR1 is MNHEY and CDR2 SVGEGT. The CDR3 has 13 residues. After removal of 6 bases from V and 5 bases from J, the junction contained 2 bases not matched to a gene. This chain's CDR3 is CASSRDRGHEQYF. CDR3 sequence (DNA): TGTGCCAGCAGCCGGGACAGGGGGCACGAGCAGTACTTC.

Many counts were recorded for this clonotype. The V and J genes are TRBV6-2 or TRBV6-3 and TRBJ2-5; either TRBD1 or TRBD2 may supply D (6 bases each). The CDR3 runs 21 residues. Germline lookup yields CDR1 MNHEY and CDR2 SVGEGT. V gave up 5 bases and J gave up 2 bases, with 33 bases separating them. CDR3: CASSEMGDTGWQKEGQETQYF. CDR3 nucleotides: TGTGCCAGCAGTGAAATGGGCGACACAGGGTGGCAGAAGGAGGGGCAAGAGACCCAGTACTTC.

This clonotype has a count of ten or more. The CDR3 coding sequence is TGTGCTAGTGGTTTCGCTGGGACAGGGGGAAGTTCGGGCAATCAGCCCCAGCATTTT. Translated, it gives CASGFAGTGGSSGNQPQHF. The J gene is TRBJ1-5, the V gene TRBV12-5; 11 bases map to TRBD1. The CDR3 is 19 amino acids. The germline gives CDR1 LGHNT, CDR2 FRNRAP. V shed 3 bases and J 2 bases; nucleotides not matched to a gene: 12.

The chain has TRBV19 and TRBJ2-2; no clear D gene. Trimming stripped 0 bases from V and 4 bases from J, with 18 bases between. Germline V gene lookup returns CDR1 LNHDA and CDR2 SQIVND (reference sequence). This CDR3 has 18 residues. CDR3 in amino acids: CASSIDLLRWQFTGELFF. The CDR3 DNA follows: TGTGCCAGTAGTATAGATCTATTGAGGTGGCAGTTCACCGGGGAGCTGTTTTTT.

The chain has TRBV6-1 and TRBJ1-4, with D possibly being TRBD1 (6 bases). The CDR3 covers 14 residues. Germline CDR1 and CDR2: MNHNS and SASEGT. V was pared by 5 bases and J by 8 bases, with 15 bases between. Written as DNA, the CDR3 is TGTGCCAGCAGTCAAGGGGGGTACCGGGAAAAACTGTTTTTT. It is translated as CASSQGGYREKLFF.

This clonotype has at least ten counts. This chain joins TRBV5-1 and TRBJ2-1; TRBD1 aligns across 7 bases. The CDR3 spans 13 residues. V was pared by 4 bases and J by 7 bases, with 5 bases of the junction left unmatched. Germline V CDR1 and CDR2: SGHRS, YFSETQ. The CDR3 region has the DNA TGCGCCAGCAGCCGCCAGGGGGATAATGAGCAGTTCTTC. Its protein product is CASSRQGDNEQFF. The entire variable domain, with the rest obtained from reference TRBV5-1 and TRBJ2-1, is as follows: KAGVTQTPRYLIKTRGQQVTLSCSPISGHRSVSWYQQTPGQGLQFLFEYFSETQRNKGNFPGRFSGRQFSNSRSEMNVSTLELGDSALYLCASSRQGDNEQFFGPGTRLTVL.

As regards this clonotype: Being one base from a much bigger clone, this may be a read error. The chain couples TRBV11-2 to TRBJ2-7; no definite D call. The V and J ends lost 4 bases and 7 bases respectively, with 23 bases between them. CDR1 is SGHAT, CDR2 FQNNGV, per germline. The CDR3 loop spans 16 amino acids. The CDR3 DNA reads TGTGCCAGCAGCTCTCTTCGGTTCAGCTCCTACAATGAGCAGTACTTC. Its protein is CASSSLRFSSYNEQYF.

The chain joins TRBV19 to TRBJ2-7, with no clear D. The CDR3 is made up of 13 amino acids. From germline, CDR1 is LNHDA and CDR2 SQIVND (reference sequence). V was shortened by 6 bases and J by 5 bases, with 14 bases between the two germline ends. CDR3 DNA sequence: TGTGCCAGTAGAAGGCAGGCCCAGGACGAGCAGTACTTC. Translated, it gives CASRRQAQDEQYF. Complete variable domain (other parts from reference TRBV19 and TRBJ2-7): DGGITQSPKYLFRKEGQNVTLSCEQNLNHDAMYWYRQDPGQGLRLIYYSQIVNDFQKGDIAEGYSVSREKKESFPLTVTSAQKNPTAFYLCASRRQAQDEQYFGPGTRLTVT.

There are many counts of this clonotype. This sequence joins TRBV11-1 and TRBJ1-1; D not certain. Germline V gene data show CDR1 as SGHAT and CDR2 as FQDESV (reference sequence). The length of the CDR3 is 14 residues. Trimming pared 2 bases from V and 1 base from J, leaving 8 bases between. As DNA, the CDR3 is TGTGCCAGCAGCTTATATAGTCGGAACACTGAAGCTTTCTTT. Translation gives CASSLYSRNTEAFF.

The rearrangement joins TRBV28 to TRBJ2-7; 10 bases match TRBD1. Losses at the gene ends were 8 bases for V and 3 bases for J; bases not matched to a gene: 4. Germline CDR1 and CDR2: MDHEN and SYDVKM. This CDR3 has 13 amino acids. DNA for the CDR3: TGTGCCAGCGGGGGACAGGGGTACTACGAGCAGTACTTC. Translating gives CASGGQGYYEQYF.

The sample holds many counts of this clonotype. The chain employs TRBV11-2 and TRBJ2-6; 9 bases are shared with TRBD2. With V trimmed by 4 bases and J by 1 base, 8 bases remained unmatched. CDR1 is SGHAT and CDR2 is FQNNGV in the germline V gene. The CDR3 runs to 18 residues. The CDR3 loop reads CASSWTGTSISGANVLTF. The CDR3 nucleotides are TGTGCCAGCAGCTGGACCGGGACTAGCATTTCTGGGGCCAACGTCCTGACTTTC.

CDR3 bases: TGTGCCAGCAGCTTAAGAGGGGGGGCAGGGGAGACCCAGTACTTC. It translates to CASSLRGGAGETQYF. J is TRBJ2-5 and V is TRBV9, with D tentatively TRBD2 (7 bases). CDR1 and CDR2 (germline): SGDLS, YYNGEE. The CDR3 length is 15 residues. V lost 4 bases to trimming and J lost 5 bases, with 18 bases between them.

This clonotype came up many times. The rearrangement joins TRBV5-1 to TRBJ1-1; TRBD1 might be the D (5 bases). Germline V gene lookup returns CDR1 SGHRS and CDR2 YFSETQ. The CDR3 spans 12 residues. V was pared by 0 bases and J by 10 bases, with 10 bases between. Written as DNA, the CDR3 is TGCGCCAGCAGCTTGGGTCGGGGGGGAGCTTTCTTT. The encoded protein is CASSLGRGGAFF.

This clonotype showed up many times. The chain couples TRBV2 to TRBJ2-5; D is possibly TRBD1 or TRBD2 (5 bases each). The germline CDR1 and CDR2 sequences are SNHLY and FYNNEI. The CDR3 sequence is 15 residues long. Between the trimmed V and J ends, which lost 3 bases and 5 bases, there was a span of 16 bases. Here the CDR3 DNA reads TGTGCCAGCAGTGACTCCGGGACCTGGGGCGAGACCCAGTACTTC. Translation gives CASSDSGTWGETQYF.

This clonotype was seen ten or more times. The J gene is TRBJ1-1, the V gene TRBV2, with a weak D call TRBD1 (5 bases). Germline CDR1 is SNHLY and CDR2 is FYNNEI. V dropped 6 bases and J dropped 1 base, with 9 bases sitting between them. This CDR3 is 13 amino acids long. The CDR3 loop reads CASRLRENTEAFF. The CDR3 DNA sequence: TGTGCCAGCAGGCTCAGGGAGAACACTGAAGCTTTCTTT.